A selection of T cell receptor beta chains follows, all from one sample in a study of OX40 agonist ivuxolimab in advanced cancers. TCRdb's table, derived via immunoSEQ multiplex PCR, lists solely in-frame clones and lacks some. Here the sample spans tens of thousands of clones, 70% to 90% being singletons. The sample consisted of CD4+ or CD8+ T cells sorted from blood, taken in a trial of the OX40 agonist ivuxolimab. The receptors come from an adult with an advanced solid tumor such as melanoma, head and neck, liver or kidney cancer. Both conserved end residues are part of each CDR3. Each record gives: CDR3 length, J gene, V gene, D gene, clone size, CDR3 DNA, CDR3 protein. A D gene is named only where the DNA matches it firmly. Where a row states a size, it is once, few, many or the class of an expanded clone; other rows omit it.

13,TRBJ1-1,TRBV6-5,.,.,TGTGCCAGCAGTTATAGGGGGGTCACTGAAGCTTTCTTT,CASSYRGVTEAFF
11,TRBJ1-1,TRBV7-9,.,.,TGTGCCAGCAGCTTCGGGACTGAAGCTTTCTTT,CASSFGTEAFF
13,TRBJ2-1,TRBV4-3,.,.,TGCGCCAGCAGCCAGATACAGGGCGATGAGCAGTTCTTC,CASSQIQGDEQFF
14,TRBJ1-5,TRBV7-8,TRBD1,.,TGTGCCAGCAGCCCGGGACAGGCTTATCAGCCCCAGCATTTT,CASSPGQAYQPQHF
13,TRBJ2-2,TRBV6-6,TRBD1,.,TGTGCCAGCAGGGGCAGGGGGCCCGGGGAGCTGTTTTTT,CASRGRGPGELFF
15,TRBJ2-3,TRBV11-2,.,once,TGTGCCAGCAGTCCTGGACACAACTGGACAGATACGCAGTATTTT,CASSPGHNWTDTQYF
14,TRBJ2-3,TRBV28,TRBD1,.,TGTGCCACCGTAGTGACAGGGGCTCGGGATACGCAGTATTTT,CATVVTGARDTQYF
15,TRBJ1-4,TRBV10-3,.,.,TGTGCCAGCAGTGCCCACAGGGACCCTAATGAAAAACTGTTTTTT,CASSAHRDPNEKLFF
15,TRBJ2-1,TRBV9,.,.,TGTGCCAGCAGCGTGGGGGCTGCCCTCTACAATGAGCAGTTCTTC,CASSVGAALYNEQFF
12,TRBJ2-1,TRBV5-4,.,.,TGTGCCAGCAGCTTGGGGGGAGATGAGCAGTTCTTC,CASSLGGDEQFF
17,TRBJ1-3,TRBV7-9,.,.,TGTGCCAGCAGCTTAGTAGTCAGGGCCCCCTCTGGAAACACCATATATTTT,CASSLVVRAPSGNTIYF
15,TRBJ2-3,TRBV28,TRBD2,.,TGTGCCAGCAGTCAACAGCTAGCGGGCTGGGATACGCAGTATTTT,CASSQQLAGWDTQYF
13,TRBJ1-2,TRBV4-1,.,.,TGCGCCAGCAGCCAAGAGGGGAACTATGGCTACACCTTC,CASSQEGNYGYTF
12,TRBJ1-5,TRBV27,.,.,TGTGCCAGCAGTTTCGGAGGCCAGCCCCAGCATTTT,CASSFGGQPQHF
13,TRBJ2-2,TRBV11-3,.,.,TGTGCCAGCACCCAGAGGGGGTCGGGGGAGCTGTTTTTT,CASTQRGSGELFF
19,TRBJ2-1,TRBV4-2,TRBD2,.,TGTGCCAGCAGCCAAGAGGAGACTAGCGGGGTGTTTTCTTACAATGAGCAGTTCTTC,CASSQEETSGVFSYNEQFF
12,TRBJ1-2,TRBV5-1,.,.,TGCGCCAGCAGCTTGACAGGGTATGGCTACACCTTC,CASSLTGYGYTF
15,TRBJ2-5,TRBV27,TRBD2,.,TGTGCCAGCAGTTCACTCTCGGGGGGACGAGAGACCCAGTACTTC,CASSSLSGGRETQYF
14,TRBJ1-1,TRBV28,.,.,TGTGCCAGCAGATTCAGGGCCCCCGAGACTGAAGCTTTCTTT,CASRFRAPETEAFF
16,TRBJ1-2,TRBV5-1,.,.,TGCGCCAGCAGCGTTGGTCGGGGGGCGAGTAACTATGGCTACACCTTC,CASSVGRGASNYGYTF
15,TRBJ1-1,TRBV4-3,.,.,TGCGCCAGCAGCCAAGATCGGGCGGCTAACACTGAAGCTTTCTTT,CASSQDRAANTEAFF
11,TRBJ2-1,TRBV4-1,.,.,TGCGCCAGCAGCCAGGAAGATGAGCAGTTCTTC,CASSQEDEQFF
12,TRBJ1-5,TRBV13,.,.,TGTGCCAGTGCCACAGGGCGCCAGCCCCAGCATTTT,CASATGRQPQHF
14,TRBJ2-7,TRBV7-8,TRBD1,few,TGTGCCAGCAGCCCACGGGACAGTTCATACGAGCAGTACTTC,CASSPRDSSYEQYF
14,TRBJ1-4,TRBV15,TRBD1,.,TGTGCCACCAGCGGGGGGACAGGAGCTGTAAAACTGTTTTTT,CATSGGTGAVKLFF
16,TRBJ2-1,TRBV10-3,TRBD1,few,TGTGCCATCAGTGATCACGGGGACAGGTTGTACAATGAGCAGTTCTTC,CAISDHGDRLYNEQFF
15,TRBJ2-5,TRBV5-1,TRBD1,once,TGCGCCAGCAGCTTGGTTCCAGGGGGTCAAGAGACCCAGTACTTC,CASSLVPGGQETQYF
13,TRBJ1-2,TRBV5-5,TRBD1,.,TGTGCCAGCAGCCAAGGGACAGGCTATGGCTACACCTTC,CASSQGTGYGYTF
15,TRBJ1-5,TRBV25-1,.,.,TGTGCCAGCAGTCCATGGGGCGAAACGAATCAGCCCCAGCATTTT,CASSPWGETNQPQHF
17,TRBJ2-7,TRBV11-2,TRBD1,.,TGTGCCAGCAGCTTAGATGGCAGGGGGCAGGGGATTTACGAGCAGTACTTC,CASSLDGRGQGIYEQYF
13,TRBJ1-1,TRBV6-5,.,.,TGTGCCAGCAGGGGGGCACCGGGGCGTGAAGCTTTCTTT,CASRGAPGREAFF
15,TRBJ1-6,TRBV5-6,.,.,TGTGCCAGCAGCCACGGTGGGGGCGCCGGTTCACCCCTCCACTTT,CASSHGGGAGSPLHF
19,TRBJ2-2,TRBV12-5,TRBD2,few,TGTGCTAGTGGTTTCTTGGCTAGCGGGACAACCGCGAACACCGGGGAGCTGTTTTTT,CASGFLASGTTANTGELFF
12,TRBJ2-2,TRBV13,.,.,TGTGCCAGCAGCTTTTTGGGCGGGGAGCTGTTTTTT,CASSFLGGELFF
14,TRBJ1-5,TRBV28,.,.,TGTGCCAGCAGCTGGGAAGGAGGTAATCAGCCCCAGCATTTT,CASSWEGGNQPQHF
11,TRBJ1-4,TRBV30,.,.,TGTGCCTGGAGGGACAGTGAAAAACTGTTTTTT,CAWRDSEKLFF
13,TRBJ1-5,TRBV7-2,.,.,TGTGCCAGCAGCGATTCAAACTATCAGCCCCAGCATTTT,CASSDSNYQPQHF
16,TRBJ2-3,TRBV19,TRBD1,once,TGTGCCAGTAGTATATCCGTGACAGGGATCGCAGATACGCAGTATTTT,CASSISVTGIADTQYF
13,TRBJ2-1,TRBV5-6,TRBD1,.,TGTGCCAGCAGCTTGGAAACAGGGGGCTGGCAGTTCTTC,CASSLETGGWQFF
14,TRBJ1-4,TRBV4-1,TRBD1,.,TGCGCCAGCAGCGCGGGACAGGGGGCTTTAAAACTGTTTTTT,CASSAGQGALKLFF
15,TRBJ2-7,TRBV5-1,.,once,TGCGCCAGCAGCTTGGAGGAGGGCATGAACTACGAGCAGTACTTC,CASSLEEGMNYEQYF